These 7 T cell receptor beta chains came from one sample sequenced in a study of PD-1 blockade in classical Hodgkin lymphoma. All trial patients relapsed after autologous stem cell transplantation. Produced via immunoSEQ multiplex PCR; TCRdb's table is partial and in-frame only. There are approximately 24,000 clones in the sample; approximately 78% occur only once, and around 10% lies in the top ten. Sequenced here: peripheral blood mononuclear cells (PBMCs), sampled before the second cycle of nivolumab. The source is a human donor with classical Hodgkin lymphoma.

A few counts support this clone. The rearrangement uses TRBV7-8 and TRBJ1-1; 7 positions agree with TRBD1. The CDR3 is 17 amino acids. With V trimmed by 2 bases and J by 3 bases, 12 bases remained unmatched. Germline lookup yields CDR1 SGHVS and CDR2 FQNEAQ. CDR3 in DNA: TGTGCCAGCAGCTTAAAAGAGCCTTTCAGGGGGGACACTGAAGCTTTCTTT. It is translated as CASSLKEPFRGDTEAFF. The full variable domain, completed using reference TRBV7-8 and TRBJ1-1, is GAGVSQSPRYKVAKRGQDVALRCDPISGHVSLFWYQQALGQGPEFLTYFQNEAQLDKSGLPSDRFFAERPEGSVSTLKIQRTQQEDSAVYLCASSLKEPFRGDTEAFFGQGTRLTVV.

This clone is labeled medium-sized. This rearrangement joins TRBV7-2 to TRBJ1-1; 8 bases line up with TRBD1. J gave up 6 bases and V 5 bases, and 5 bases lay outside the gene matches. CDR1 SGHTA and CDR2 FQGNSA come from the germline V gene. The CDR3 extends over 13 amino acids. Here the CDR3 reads CASSTQGAAEAFF. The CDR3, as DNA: TGTGCCAGCAGCACGCAGGGGGCCGCTGAAGCTTTCTTT.

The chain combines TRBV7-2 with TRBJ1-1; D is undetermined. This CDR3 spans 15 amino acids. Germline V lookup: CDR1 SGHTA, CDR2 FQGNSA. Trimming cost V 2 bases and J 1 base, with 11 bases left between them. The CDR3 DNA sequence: TGTGCCAGCAGCTTACTCCCCAGGACGAACACTGAAGCTTTCTTT. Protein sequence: CASSLLPRTNTEAFF.

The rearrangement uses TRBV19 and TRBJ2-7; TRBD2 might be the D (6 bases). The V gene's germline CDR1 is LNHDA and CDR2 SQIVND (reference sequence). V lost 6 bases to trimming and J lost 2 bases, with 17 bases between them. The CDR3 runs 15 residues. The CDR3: CASSPAGRGTYEQYF. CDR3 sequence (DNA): TGTGCCAGTAGCCCCGCAGGACGGGGGACCTACGAGCAGTACTTC.

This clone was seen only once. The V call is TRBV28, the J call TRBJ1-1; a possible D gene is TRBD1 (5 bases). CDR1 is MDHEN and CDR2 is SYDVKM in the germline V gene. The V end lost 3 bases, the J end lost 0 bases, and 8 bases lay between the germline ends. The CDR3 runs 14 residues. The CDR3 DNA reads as TGTGCCAGCAGTTTGCGACAGATGAACACTGAAGCTTTCTTT. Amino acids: CASSLRQMNTEAFF.

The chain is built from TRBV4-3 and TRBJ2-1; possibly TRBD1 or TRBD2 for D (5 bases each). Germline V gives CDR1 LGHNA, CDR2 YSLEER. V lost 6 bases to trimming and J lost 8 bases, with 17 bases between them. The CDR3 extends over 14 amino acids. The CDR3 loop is CASRGDRRGDEQFF. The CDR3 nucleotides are TGCGCCAGCAGGGGGGATCGGAGAGGGGATGAGCAGTTCTTC.

CDR3 coding DNA: TGTGCCAGCAGGGAATTATCCGTCGGTCAGCCCCAGCATTTT. This encodes CASRELSVGQPQHF. V and J are TRBV2 and TRBJ1-5; D remains unclear. The V gene's germline CDR1 is SNHLY and CDR2 FYNNEI. The V end was cut by 6 bases, the J end by 6 bases, with 15 bases between. CDR3 length: 14 residues.